The clone carrying this T cell receptor beta chain showed up many times. Its cognate antigen is unknown. CDR1 is MNHEY and CDR2 is SMNVEV in the germline V gene (reference sequence). After removal of 6 bases from V and 4 bases from J, the junction contained 13 bases not matched to a gene. This CDR3 region has 17 residues. RNA transcripts were the source from which TCR beta CDR3 regions were amplified. An opening RT-PCR round employed HTBI primers and preceded a second-round multiplex PCR. TCRdb recomputed calls from the multiplex PCR reads with MiXCR, one row per CDR3 protein. The data show approximately 410,000 distinct CDR3 sequences, approximately 15% seen once. The sample is drawn from a study of Graves' ophthalmopathy and Graves' hyperthyroidism. General study results and limits: In blood, most expanded thyroid clonotypes above 0.001 frequency were also detected. A classifier, a 13-signature model, separated ophthalmopathy from stable hyperthyroidism with more than 85% sensitivity and around 83% specificity.

Sequenced sample: peripheral blood. The genes are TRBV27 and TRBJ2-5; 11 positions agree with TRBD1. This sequence was found in a woman aged 18-29 years with stable Graves' hyperthyroidism. The CDR3 nucleotides are TGTGCCAGCAGACGAGGACAGGGGGCAATTGAGAGAGAGACCCAGTACTTC. The encoded protein is CASRRGQGAIERETQYF.